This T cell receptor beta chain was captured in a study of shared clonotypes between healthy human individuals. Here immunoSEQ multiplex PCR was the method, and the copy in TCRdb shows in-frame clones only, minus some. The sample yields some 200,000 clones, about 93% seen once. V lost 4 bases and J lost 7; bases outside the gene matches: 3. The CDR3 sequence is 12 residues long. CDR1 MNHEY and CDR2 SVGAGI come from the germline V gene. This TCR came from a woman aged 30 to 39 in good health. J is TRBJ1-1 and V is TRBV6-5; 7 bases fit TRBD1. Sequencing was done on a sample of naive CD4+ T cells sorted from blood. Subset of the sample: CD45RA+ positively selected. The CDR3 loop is CASSFRQGEAFF. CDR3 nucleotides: TGTGCCAGCAGTTTCAGACAGGGTGAAGCTTTCTTT.